These 17 T cell receptor beta chains were sequenced from one sample in a study of CD8 T cells in Susac syndrome. RNA in amounts of roughly 0.5 to 1 ug was reverse transcribed with random hexamers. TCRdb independently ran MiXCR on the immunoSEQ multiplex PCR reads; one entry per CDR3 protein. Counted here are approximately 200,000 distinct CDR3 sequences, about 94% occurring once; the ten biggest clones make up around 0.09%. The sequenced material came from CD4+ T cells from PBMCs. The receptors were sampled from a human donor with multiple sclerosis.

The J gene is TRBJ1-2, the V gene TRBV4-1; D is unresolved. The CDR3 runs to 15 residues. Trimming cost V 0 bases and J 4 bases, with 12 bases left between them. Germline CDR1 and CDR2: MGHRA and YSYEKL. The CDR3 bases are TGCGCCAGCAGCCAAGATCGTATCGACCCCTATGGCTACACCTTC. It is translated as CASSQDRIDPYGYTF.

V and J are TRBV5-1 and TRBJ2-7, with TRBD2 identical over 8 bases. The V gene end was trimmed by 0 bases and the J gene end by 7 bases; junction bases not matched to a gene: 9. CDR1 is SGHRS and CDR2 is YFSETQ in the germline V gene. This CDR3 has 15 residues. The CDR3 loop reads CASSLGGTLAGEQYF. The CDR3 nucleotides are TGCGCCAGCAGCTTGGGCGGAACCCTAGCGGGTGAGCAGTACTTC.

This clonotype was recorded once. The chain carries TRBV6-6 and TRBJ1-1; D remains ambiguous. The germline gives CDR1 MNHNY, CDR2 SVGAGI (reference sequence). V lost 8 bases to trimming and J lost 3 bases, with 13 bases between them. The CDR3 is made up of 13 amino acids. The DNA of the CDR3 is TGTGCCAGCCATCCCCGGGTAGACACTGAAGCTTTCTTT. Translation: CASHPRVDTEAFF.

The chain uses TRBV24-1 and TRBJ2-1, with a tentative D call TRBD1 (5 bases). Germline V gene data show CDR1 as KGHDR and CDR2 as SFDVKD. The CDR3 length is 13 residues. V shed 5 bases and J shed 4 bases, with 8 bases lying between them. This CDR3 is CATSAGWYNEQFF. Written as DNA, the CDR3 is TGTGCCACCAGTGCAGGGTGGTACAATGAGCAGTTCTTC.

The chain joins TRBV4-3 to TRBJ2-6; a weak D match, TRBD1 (5 bases). Trimming removed 0 bases from V and 3 bases from J, with 12 bases in between. Germline V gene lookup returns CDR1 LGHNA and CDR2 YSLEER. This CDR3 contains 17 residues. The CDR3 sequence is CASSQDLRGSGANVLTF. As DNA, the CDR3 is TGCGCCAGCAGCCAAGATCTTAGGGGCAGTGGGGCCAACGTCCTGACTTTC.

This rearrangement joins TRBV15 to TRBJ1-2, with TRBD1 as a possible D gene (5 bases). V was shortened by 0 bases and J by 8 bases, with 10 bases between the two germline ends. The CDR3 totals 13 residues. Germline CDR1 reads LNHNV; CDR2 reads YYDKDF (reference sequence). Here the CDR3 DNA reads TGTGCCACCAGCAGAGATCAGGGAGGAGGCTACACCTTC. Its translation: CATSRDQGGGYTF.

The chain carries TRBV2 and TRBJ2-7; 10 bases align to TRBD2. This CDR3 is 15 amino acids long. Germline-derived CDR1 and CDR2 are SNHLY and FYNNEI. The J segment lost 6 bases and the V segment lost 2 bases, leaving 7 bases of the junction unmatched. CDR3 nucleotide sequence: TGTGCCAGCAGTGAACCTAGCGGGGGCTCCCTCGAGCAGTACTTC. Protein product: CASSEPSGGSLEQYF.

The V and J genes are TRBV18 and TRBJ1-1; D not certain. V dropped 0 bases and J dropped 2 bases, with 7 bases sitting between them. Germline V gene lookup returns CDR1 KGHSH and CDR2 LQKENI. CDR3 length: 14 amino acids. The chain's CDR3 is CASSPPAGNTEAFF. As DNA, the CDR3 is TGTGCCAGCTCACCACCGGCGGGTAACACTGAAGCTTTCTTT.

V is TRBV20-1 and J is TRBJ1-5; 7 nucleotides match TRBD1. This CDR3 has 15 amino acids. Germline-derived CDR1 and CDR2 are DFQATT and SNEGSKA (reference sequence). Trimming cost V 1 base and J 2 bases; bases outside gene matches: 5. CDR3 DNA: TGCAGTGCTAGAGGACAGGGTAGGGGCAATCAGCCCCAGCATTTT. Translated, it gives CSARGQGRGNQPQHF.

The rearrangement uses TRBV27 and TRBJ1-4; tentatively, D is TRBD1 (5 bases). This CDR3 contains 15 residues. Germline-derived CDR1 and CDR2 are MNHEY and SMNVEV (reference sequence). V was pared by 2 bases and J by 11 bases, with 18 bases between. CDR3 amino acids: CASSLASGSSGKLFF. CDR3 coding DNA: TGTGCCAGCAGTTTAGCCTCAGGGTCTTCCGGGAAACTGTTTTTT.

V gene TRBV7-3 combines with J gene TRBJ1-6; a possible D gene is TRBD1 (6 bases). CDR3 length: 15 residues. V was clipped by 5 bases and J by 7 bases, with 15 bases between them. Germline V gene lookup returns CDR1 SGHTA and CDR2 FQGTGA. The CDR3: CASSLGGLVNSPLHF. CDR3 in DNA: TGTGCCAGCAGCCTAGGGGGGCTCGTGAATTCACCCCTCCACTTT.

The chain links TRBV12-3 or TRBV12-4 to TRBJ1-4; D uncertain. The CDR3 spans 14 residues. V lost 6 bases to trimming and J lost 5 bases, with 13 bases between them. CDR3 residues: CASSKSGVNEKLFF. The CDR3 bases are TGTGCCAGCAGCAAATCCGGGGTAAATGAAAAACTGTTTTTT.

The rearrangement joins TRBV4-2 to TRBJ1-6; TRBD1 is a possible D gene (5 bases). Germline V lookup: CDR1 LGHNA, CDR2 YNFKEQ. The CDR3 runs 15 residues. The V end was cut by 0 bases, the J end by 8 bases, with 11 bases between. The CDR3 protein is CASSQDTQADSPLHF. CDR3 nucleotides: TGTGCCAGCAGCCAAGATACACAGGCGGATTCACCCCTCCACTTT.

V gene TRBV28 combines with J gene TRBJ2-1; 7 nucleotides agree with TRBD1. Germline V gene data show CDR1 as MDHEN and CDR2 as SYDVKM. J lost 4 bases, V lost 5 bases, and 8 bases had no gene match. This CDR3 has 15 amino acids. The CDR3 DNA follows: TGTGCCAGCAGTCCACCACAGGGGATGTACAATGAGCAGTTCTTC. The encoded protein is CASSPPQGMYNEQFF.

This sequence joins TRBV7-6 and TRBJ2-1; 10 positions agree with TRBD2. Trimming removed 2 bases from V and 0 bases from J; junction bases left unmatched: 7. From germline, CDR1 is SGHVS and CDR2 FNYEAQ. The CDR3 contains 18 residues. CDR3 nucleotides: TGTGCCAGCAGCTTACAGCGGGGGGGAATAAACTCCTACAATGAGCAGTTCTTC. Translated: CASSLQRGGINSYNEQFF. The whole variable domain, remainder taken from reference TRBV7-6 and TRBJ2-1, is GAGVSQSPRYKVTKRGQDVALRCDPISGHVSLYWYRQALGQGPEFLTYFNYEAQQDKSGLPNDRFSAERPEGSISTLTIQRTEQRDSAMYRCASSLQRGGINSYNEQFFGPGTRLTVL.

This clonotype was detected only once. As DNA, the CDR3 is TGCAGCGCTTCCCATCTAGCGGGGAATGGAGAGACCCAGTACTTC. As protein: CSASHLAGNGETQYF. The chain employs TRBV29-1 and TRBJ2-5, with 9 nucleotides matching TRBD2. The CDR3 contains 15 residues. Germline-derived CDR1 and CDR2 are SQVTM and ANQGSEA. J lost 4 bases, V lost 7 bases, and 13 bases had no gene match.

The chain recombines TRBV30 with TRBJ1-2; possibly TRBD1 for D (5 bases). V dropped 2 bases and J dropped 5 bases, with 15 bases sitting between them. Germline V CDR1 and CDR2: GTSNPN, SVGIG (reference sequence). The CDR3 is 14 residues long. This CDR3 is CAWSLGEKEYGYTF. The CDR3 coding sequence is TGTGCCTGGAGTTTGGGGGAGAAGGAATATGGCTACACCTTC.